This T cell receptor beta chain stems from a study of identical twins. Study conclusions and caveats: In cord blood, abundant beta clonotypes had fewer insertions; memory showed no trend. A partial confounding effect on zero-insertion analyses could come from invariant MAIT and iNKT cells.

TCRdb ran MiXCR on the 5' RACE reads and lists one entry per CDR3 protein. The sample lists hundreds of thousands of distinct CDR3 sequences, around 20% seen once, with around 4.4% in the top ten. This clonotype was recorded at least ten times. The antigen is unknown. V was shortened by 4 bases and J by 5 bases, with 5 bases between the two germline ends. Germline CDR1 reads LGHNA; CDR2 reads YNFKEQ. The CDR3 has 12 amino acids. These data also featured in a second study, about T cells expressing NK-cell markers. Per that study: Seven HCMV-seropositive donors and one seronegative donor made up the eight sequenced donors.

The J gene is TRBJ2-2, the V gene TRBV4-2; no definite D call. The TCR sequence derives from a woman under 30 in good health. Sequenced sample: PBMCs. The CDR3 sequence is CASSRETGELFF. The CDR3 bases are TGTGCCAGCAGCCGAGAAACCGGGGAGCTGTTTTTT.